The subject of this entry is one T cell receptor beta chain. Its antigen is as yet unknown. The data derive from a study of shared clonotypes between healthy human individuals. Whole-study findings and limits: An anticipated effect of sequencing depth on clonotype sharing among donors was recognized. As a rule, naive subsets had a larger estimated richness than memory subsets.

Measured with immunoSEQ multiplex PCR; TCRdb has only the in-frame clones, and not every one. The sample yields about 710,000 clones, about two thirds seen once. CDR3 size: 12 residues. The V end was cut by 1 base, the J end by 8 bases, with 8 bases between. From germline, CDR1 is SEHNR and CDR2 FQNEAQ (reference sequence). Each of the donors was a healthy adult who was HIV-negative and had not had a recent acute infection or vaccination. The chain combines TRBV7-9 with TRBJ1-2, with no clear D. Material for sequencing was memory CD4+ T cells sorted from blood. Subset of the sample: CD45RA-negative fraction. The clonotype comes from a woman aged 30 to 39 in good health. The CDR3 is CASSLDTEGYTF. The CDR3 nucleotides read TGTGCCAGCAGCTTAGACACGGAGGGCTACACCTTC.